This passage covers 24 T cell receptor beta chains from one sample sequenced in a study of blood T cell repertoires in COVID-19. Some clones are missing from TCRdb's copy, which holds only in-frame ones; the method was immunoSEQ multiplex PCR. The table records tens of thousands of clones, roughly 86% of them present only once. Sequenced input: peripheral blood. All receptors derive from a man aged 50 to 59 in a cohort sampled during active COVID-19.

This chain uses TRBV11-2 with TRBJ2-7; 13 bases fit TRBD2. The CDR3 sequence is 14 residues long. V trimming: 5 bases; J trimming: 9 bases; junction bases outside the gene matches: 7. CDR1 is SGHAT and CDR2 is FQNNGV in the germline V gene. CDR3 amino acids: CASSPGTSGASQYV. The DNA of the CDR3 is TGTGCCAGCAGCCCCGGGACTAGCGGGGCATCGCAGTACGTC.

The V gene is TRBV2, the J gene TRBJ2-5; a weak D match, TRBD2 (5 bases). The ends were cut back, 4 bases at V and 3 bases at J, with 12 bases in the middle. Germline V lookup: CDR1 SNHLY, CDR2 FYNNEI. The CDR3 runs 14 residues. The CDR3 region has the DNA TGTGCCAGCAGTGCGGCTAGCAGAGAAGAGACCCAGTACTTC. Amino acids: CASSAASREETQYF.

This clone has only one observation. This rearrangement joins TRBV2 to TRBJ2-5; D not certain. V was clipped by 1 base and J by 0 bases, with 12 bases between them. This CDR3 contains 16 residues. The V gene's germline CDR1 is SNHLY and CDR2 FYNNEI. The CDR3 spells CASSEDQRYYQETQYF. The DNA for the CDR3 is TGTGCCAGCAGTGAAGATCAGCGATATTACCAAGAGACCCAGTACTTC.

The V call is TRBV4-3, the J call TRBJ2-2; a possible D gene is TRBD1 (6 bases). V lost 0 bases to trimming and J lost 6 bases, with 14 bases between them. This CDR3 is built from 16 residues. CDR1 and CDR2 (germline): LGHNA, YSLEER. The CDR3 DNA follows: TGCGCCAGCAGCCAAGAATGGACAGCAGGCTCCGGGGAGCTGTTTTTT. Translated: CASSQEWTAGSGELFF.

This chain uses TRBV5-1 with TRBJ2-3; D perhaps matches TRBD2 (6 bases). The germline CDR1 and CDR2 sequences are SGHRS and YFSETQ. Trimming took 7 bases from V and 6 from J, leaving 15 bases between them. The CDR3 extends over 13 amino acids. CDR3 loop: CASRSYGGDTQYF. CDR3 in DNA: TGCGCCAGCCGAAGCTATGGGGGGGATACGCAGTATTTT.

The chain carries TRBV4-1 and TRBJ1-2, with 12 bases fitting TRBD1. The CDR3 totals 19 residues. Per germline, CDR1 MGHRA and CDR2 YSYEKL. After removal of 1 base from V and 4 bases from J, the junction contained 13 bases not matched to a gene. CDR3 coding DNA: TGCGCCAGCAGCCAAGTTTTCGGGGGACAGGGGGCGTCTGGCTATGGCTACACCTTC. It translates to CASSQVFGGQGASGYGYTF.

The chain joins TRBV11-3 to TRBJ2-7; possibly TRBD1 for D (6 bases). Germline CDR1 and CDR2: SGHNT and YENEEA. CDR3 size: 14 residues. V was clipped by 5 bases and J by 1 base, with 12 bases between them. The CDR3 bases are TGTGCCAGCAGCCCGGGGACATTTTCCTACGAGCAGTACTTC. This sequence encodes CASSPGTFSYEQYF. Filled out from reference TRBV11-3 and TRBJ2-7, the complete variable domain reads EAGVVQSPRYKIIEKKQPVAFWCNPISGHNTLYWYLQNLGQGPELLIRYENEEAVDDSQLPKDRFSAERLKGVDSTLKIQPAELGDSAVYLCASSPGTFSYEQYFGPGTRLTVT.

CDR3 sequence reads: CASSQDWDRGTYGYTF. For the CDR3, the DNA is TGTGCCAGCAGCCAAGATTGGGACAGGGGTACCTATGGCTACACCTTC. The gene calls are TRBV3-1 (or the pseudogene TRBV3-2) and TRBJ1-2, with 10 bases fitting TRBD1. CDR1 and CDR2 from the germline V gene are LGHDT and YNNKEL (reference sequence). CDR3 size: 16 residues. V lost 0 bases, J lost 4 bases, and 5 bases stayed unmatched.

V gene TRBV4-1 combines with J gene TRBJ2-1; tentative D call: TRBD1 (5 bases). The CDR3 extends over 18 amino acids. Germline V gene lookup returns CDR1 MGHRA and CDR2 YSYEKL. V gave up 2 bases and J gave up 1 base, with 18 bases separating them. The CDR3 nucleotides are TGCGCCAGCAGCCAAAGAGTACTTGACAGCTATTCCTACAATGAGCAGTTCTTC. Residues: CASSQRVLDSYSYNEQFF.

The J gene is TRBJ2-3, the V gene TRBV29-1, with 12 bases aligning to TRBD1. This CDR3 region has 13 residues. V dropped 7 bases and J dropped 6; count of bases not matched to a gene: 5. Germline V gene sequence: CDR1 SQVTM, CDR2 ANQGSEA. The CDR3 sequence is CSAGQGAQDTQYF. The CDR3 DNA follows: TGCAGCGCGGGACAGGGGGCGCAGGATACGCAGTATTTT.

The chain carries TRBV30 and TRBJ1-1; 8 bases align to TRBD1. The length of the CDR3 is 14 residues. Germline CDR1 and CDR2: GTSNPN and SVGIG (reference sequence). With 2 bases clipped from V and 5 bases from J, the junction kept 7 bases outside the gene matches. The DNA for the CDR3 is TGTGCCTGGAGTCCCGGACAGGGAGGGACTGAAGCTTTCTTT. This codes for CAWSPGQGGTEAFF.

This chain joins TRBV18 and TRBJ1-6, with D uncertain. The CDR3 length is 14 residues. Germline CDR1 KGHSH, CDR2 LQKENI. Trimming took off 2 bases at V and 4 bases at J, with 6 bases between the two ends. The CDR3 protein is CASSPDTYNSPLHF. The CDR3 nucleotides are TGTGCCAGCTCACCAGACACGTATAATTCACCCCTCCACTTT.

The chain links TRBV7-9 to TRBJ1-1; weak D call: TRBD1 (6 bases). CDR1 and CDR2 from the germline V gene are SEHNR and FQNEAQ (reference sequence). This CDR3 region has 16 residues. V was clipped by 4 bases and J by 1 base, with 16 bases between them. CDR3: CASSSPQGGKNTEAFF. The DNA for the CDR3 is TGTGCCAGCAGCTCACCACAGGGTGGGAAGAACACTGAAGCTTTCTTT.

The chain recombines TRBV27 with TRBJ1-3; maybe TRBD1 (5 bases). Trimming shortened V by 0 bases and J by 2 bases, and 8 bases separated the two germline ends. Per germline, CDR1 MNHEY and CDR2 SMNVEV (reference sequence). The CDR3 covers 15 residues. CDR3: CASSLSQGTGNTIYF. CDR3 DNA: TGTGCCAGCAGTTTATCGCAGGGAACTGGAAACACCATATATTTT.

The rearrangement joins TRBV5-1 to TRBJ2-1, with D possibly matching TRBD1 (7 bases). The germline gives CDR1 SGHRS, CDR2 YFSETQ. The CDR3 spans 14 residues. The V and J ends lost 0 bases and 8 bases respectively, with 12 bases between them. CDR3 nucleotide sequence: TGCGCCAGCAGCTTGGCGGACAGGAGGGATGAGCAGTTCTTC. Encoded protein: CASSLADRRDEQFF.

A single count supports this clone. DNA for the CDR3: TGTGCCATCAGTGAAGGGACAGGGCTGATAGGCTACACCTTC. Translating gives CAISEGTGLIGYTF. The V call is TRBV10-3, the J call TRBJ1-2, with 9 bases that match TRBD1. From germline, CDR1 is ENHRY and CDR2 SYGVKD. The CDR3 extends over 14 amino acids. Losses at the gene ends were 3 bases for V and 8 bases for J; bases not matched to a gene: 7.

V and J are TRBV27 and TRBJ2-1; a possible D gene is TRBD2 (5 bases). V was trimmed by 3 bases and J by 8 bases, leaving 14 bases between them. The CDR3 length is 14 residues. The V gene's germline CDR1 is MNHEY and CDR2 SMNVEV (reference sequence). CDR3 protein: CASSLIGVLDEQFF. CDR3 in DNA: TGTGCCAGCAGTTTGATAGGCGTACTAGATGAGCAGTTCTTC.

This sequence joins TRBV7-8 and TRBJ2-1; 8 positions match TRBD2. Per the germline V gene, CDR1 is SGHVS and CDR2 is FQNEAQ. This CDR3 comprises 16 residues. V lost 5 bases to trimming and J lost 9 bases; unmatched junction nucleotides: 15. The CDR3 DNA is TGTGCCAGCAGCCCTCCGGGGGGGGTTGGTTGGGGTGAGCAGTTCTTC. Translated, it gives CASSPPGGVGWGEQFF. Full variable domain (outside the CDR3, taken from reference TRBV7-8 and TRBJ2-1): GAGVSQSPRYKVAKRGQDVALRCDPISGHVSLFWYQQALGQGPEFLTYFQNEAQLDKSGLPSDRFFAERPEGSVSTLKIQRTQQEDSAVYLCASSPPGGVGWGEQFFGPGTRLTVL.

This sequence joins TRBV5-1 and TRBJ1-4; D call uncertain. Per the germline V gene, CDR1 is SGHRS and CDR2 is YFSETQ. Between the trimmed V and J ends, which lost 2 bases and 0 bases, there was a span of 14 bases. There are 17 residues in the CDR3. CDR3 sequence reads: CASSLAADKATNEKLFF. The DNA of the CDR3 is TGCGCCAGCAGCTTAGCGGCAGATAAAGCAACTAATGAAAAACTGTTTTTT.

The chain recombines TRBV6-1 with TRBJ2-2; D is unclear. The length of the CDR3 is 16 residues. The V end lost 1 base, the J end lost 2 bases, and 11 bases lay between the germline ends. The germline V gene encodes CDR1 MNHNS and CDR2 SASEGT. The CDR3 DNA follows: TGTGCCAGCAGTGAAGGTGGTAGCAGTAACACCGGGGAGCTGTTTTTT. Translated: CASSEGGSSNTGELFF.

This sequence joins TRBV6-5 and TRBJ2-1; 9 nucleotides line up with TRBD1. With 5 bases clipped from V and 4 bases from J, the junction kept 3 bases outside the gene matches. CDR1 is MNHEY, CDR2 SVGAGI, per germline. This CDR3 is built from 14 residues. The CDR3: CASSPGTGYNEQFF. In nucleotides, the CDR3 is TGTGCCAGCAGTCCCGGGACAGGGTACAATGAGCAGTTCTTC.

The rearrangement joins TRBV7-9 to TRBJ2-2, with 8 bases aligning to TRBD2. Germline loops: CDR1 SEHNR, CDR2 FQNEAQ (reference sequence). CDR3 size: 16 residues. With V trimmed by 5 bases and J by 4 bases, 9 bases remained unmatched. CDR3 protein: CASSRKGGGLTGELFF. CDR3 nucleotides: TGTGCCAGCAGCCGCAAGGGCGGGGGGCTCACCGGGGAGCTGTTTTTT.

For the CDR3, the DNA is TGTGCCACCAGTGATTTAATTGACAGGGGGCCGGGGCAGCCCCAGCATTTT. Its translation: CATSDLIDRGPGQPQHF. V and J are TRBV24-1 and TRBJ1-5; 10 bases fit TRBD1. The CDR3 length is 17 residues. Per the germline V gene, CDR1 is KGHDR and CDR2 is SFDVKD. J was trimmed by 7 bases and V by 1 base; bases with no gene match: 9.

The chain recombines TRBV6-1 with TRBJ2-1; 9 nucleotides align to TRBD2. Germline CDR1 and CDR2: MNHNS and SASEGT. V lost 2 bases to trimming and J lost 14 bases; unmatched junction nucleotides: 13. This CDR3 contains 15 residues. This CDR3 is CASSERVSGSPEKFF. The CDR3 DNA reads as TGTGCCAGCAGTGAACGGGTTAGCGGGAGCCCCGAGAAGTTCTTC.